Below are 5 T cell receptor beta chains sequenced from a single sample in a study of cytomegalovirus exposure and HLA in healthy donors. Primers included in the PCR were 60 Vbeta and 13 Jbeta primers. Produced via immunoSEQ multiplex PCR; TCRdb's table is partial and in-frame only. Among 120,000 to 150,000 clones listed, approximately 81% were seen once. Sequencing used PBMCs. The source of these receptors is a woman in her forties in good health and CMV-seropositive.

The chain combines TRBV7-2 with TRBJ1-3, with no clear D. Germline values: CDR1 SGHTA, CDR2 FQGNSA. V lost 1 base and J 0 bases, leaving 13 bases between the germline ends. The CDR3 length is 17 residues. CDR3 sequence reads: CASSLVVGGSSGNTIYF. The CDR3 coding sequence is TGTGCCAGCAGCTTAGTAGTCGGCGGTAGCTCTGGAAACACCATATATTTT.

The V and J genes are TRBV29-1 and TRBJ1-1; the D is unclear. Germline V gene lookup returns CDR1 SQVTM and CDR2 ANQGSEA. The V gene lost 3 bases and the J gene lost 8 bases, with 16 bases spanning the gap. The CDR3 runs 13 residues. The CDR3: CSVENFNSLEAFF. In DNA, the CDR3 is TGCAGCGTTGAGAACTTTAACAGTTTAGAAGCTTTCTTT.

The chain is built from TRBV6-1 and TRBJ1-2; 11 nucleotides align to TRBD1. Unmatched junction bases numbered 7, after V lost 5 bases and J lost 5 bases. In germline, CDR1 is MNHNS, CDR2 SASEGT. There are 15 residues in the CDR3. The CDR3 spells CASSLGQGAGYGYTF. The CDR3 DNA is TGTGCCAGCAGTCTAGGACAGGGGGCGGGGTATGGCTACACCTTC.

V usage is TRBV7-2 and J usage is TRBJ2-4; 9 nucleotides agree with TRBD2. The germline CDR1 and CDR2 sequences are SGHTA and FQGNSA. This CDR3 has 18 residues. J was trimmed by 1 base and V by 2 bases; bases with no gene match: 9. CDR3 region: CASSLMTSGRGAKNIQYF. The DNA for the CDR3 is TGTGCCAGCAGCTTAATGACTAGCGGAAGGGGGGCCAAAAACATTCAGTACTTC.

The rearrangement links TRBV15 to TRBJ2-5; D is possibly TRBD2 (7 bases). Matching the DNA end better, TRBJ2-7 makes the J call doubtful. This CDR3 comprises 16 residues. CDR1 is LNHNV, CDR2 YYDKDF, per germline (reference sequence). CDR3 sequence: CATSRVGGTLNYEQYF. The CDR3 DNA is TGTGCCACCAGCAGAGTGGGAGGGACACTAAACTACGAGCAGTACTTC.